Below, 32 T cell receptor beta chains from the same sample are listed, as sequenced in a study of cytomegalovirus exposure and HLA in healthy donors. Generated by immunoSEQ multiplex PCR, the TCRdb table keeps only in-frame clones and is missing some. Of about 120,000 clones in the sample, 90% to 96% were seen once. The sample was PBMCs. The receptors were gathered from a man between 18 and 29 years old in good health and CMV-seronegative.

The chain has TRBV11-2 and TRBJ2-1, with 8 bases aligning to TRBD2. Looked up from germline, CDR1 is SGHAT and CDR2 is FQNNGV. The CDR3 covers 14 residues. Unmatched junction bases numbered 1, after V lost 4 bases and J lost 2 bases. The CDR3 bases are TGTGCCAGCAGCTCGGGACTAGCCTACAATGAGCAGTTCTTC. It yields the protein CASSSGLAYNEQFF.

The CDR3 protein is CASSPELDSYQPQHF. The CDR3 DNA sequence: TGCGCCAGCAGCCCTGAACTGGACAGTTATCAGCCCCAGCATTTT. J is TRBJ1-5 and V is TRBV4-3, with D possibly matching TRBD1 (6 bases). V lost 4 bases, J lost 5 bases, and 15 bases lay in between. The CDR3 contains 15 residues. Germline CDR1 is LGHNA and CDR2 is YSLEER.

The chain combines TRBV9 with TRBJ1-5, with TRBD1 as a possible D gene (5 bases). The CDR3 is made up of 14 amino acids. Germline lookup yields CDR1 SGDLS and CDR2 YYNGEE. V was clipped by 0 bases and J by 6 bases, with 10 bases between them. CDR3 bases: TGTGCCAGCAGCGTAGGTGGGGCAGGTCAGCCCCAGCATTTT. Amino acids: CASSVGGAGQPQHF.

The chain links TRBV27 to TRBJ2-7; 9 bases fit TRBD2. The trim removed 4 bases at V and 4 bases at J, leaving 5 bases unmatched. The germline V gene encodes CDR1 MNHEY and CDR2 SMNVEV (reference sequence). The CDR3 is made up of 14 amino acids. The CDR3 nucleotides read TGTGCCAGCAGTTGGGCTAGCGGGACTTACGAGCAGTACTTC. Encoded protein: CASSWASGTYEQYF.

The chain has TRBV14 and TRBJ1-1, with 7 bases aligning to TRBD1. The CDR3 is made up of 14 amino acids. Germline lookup yields CDR1 SGHDN and CDR2 FVKESK. Trimming at V came to 3 bases and at J to 3 bases, leaving 4 bases not matched to a gene. The CDR3 reads CASSHGDRDTEAFF. Here the CDR3 DNA reads TGTGCCAGCAGCCATGGAGACAGGGACACTGAAGCTTTCTTT.

J is TRBJ1-1 and V is TRBV9; 7 nucleotides align to TRBD1. Trimming removed 0 bases from V and 11 bases from J; junction bases left unmatched: 7. Germline lookup yields CDR1 SGDLS and CDR2 YYNGEE. This CDR3 contains 13 residues. The CDR3 DNA sequence: TGTGCCAGCAGCGTAGCTCCCGACAGGGAGGCTTTCTTT. It yields the protein CASSVAPDREAFF.

This chain connects TRBV10-3 to TRBJ2-1; 9 bases map to TRBD1. J was trimmed by 7 bases and V by 2 bases; bases with no gene match: 6. Germline V gives CDR1 ENHRY, CDR2 SYGVKD. CDR3 length: 15 residues. The CDR3 reads CAISEEGTGLNEQFF. The DNA for the CDR3 is TGTGCCATCAGTGAGGAGGGGACAGGGTTGAATGAGCAGTTCTTC.

J is TRBJ2-1 and V is TRBV27; possible D gene TRBD1, 6 bases. Trimming pared 3 bases from V and 8 bases from J, leaving 11 bases between. The germline V gene encodes CDR1 MNHEY and CDR2 SMNVEV (reference sequence). The length of the CDR3 is 13 residues. For the CDR3, the DNA is TGTGCCAGCAGTTTTGGGGGCACCTATGAGCAGTTCTTC. Protein product: CASSFGGTYEQFF.

Here the CDR3 reads CASSSSAGVADYEQYF. CDR3 bases: TGTGCCAGCAGCTCCTCGGCTGGGGTAGCGGACTACGAGCAGTACTTC. This chain links TRBV5-4 with TRBJ2-7; TRBD2 might be the D (6 bases). V was clipped by 3 bases and J by 3 bases, with 19 bases between them. Germline CDR1 is SGHNT and CDR2 is YYREEE (reference sequence). This CDR3 comprises 16 residues. Looking up the rest from reference TRBV5-4 and TRBJ2-7 gives the full variable domain: ETGVTQSPTHLIKTRGQQVTLRCSSQSGHNTVSWYQQALGQGPQFIFQYYREEENGRGNFPPRFSGLQFPNYSSELNVNALELDDSALYLCASSSSAGVADYEQYFGPGTRLTVT.

This clone was picked up many times. The rearrangement links TRBV7-3 to TRBJ2-2, with 13 bases fitting TRBD2. The V gene's germline CDR1 is SGHTA and CDR2 FQGTGA. This CDR3 contains 19 residues. V gave up 5 bases and J gave up 3 bases; unmatched junction bases: 12. CDR3 loop: CASSDPALAGGPDTGELFF. The CDR3 bases are TGTGCCAGCAGCGATCCCGCACTAGCGGGAGGGCCCGACACCGGGGAGCTGTTTTTT.

The J gene is TRBJ1-1, the V gene TRBV19; D ambiguous. The germline gives CDR1 LNHDA, CDR2 SQIVND (reference sequence). The CDR3 covers 14 residues. With 3 bases removed from V and 0 bases from J, the gap between germline ends came to 8 bases. CDR3: CASSIALMNTEAFF. CDR3 DNA: TGTGCCAGTAGTATTGCGTTGATGAACACTGAAGCTTTCTTT. The entire variable domain, with the rest obtained from reference TRBV19 and TRBJ1-1, is as follows: DGGITQSPKYLFRKEGQNVTLSCEQNLNHDAMYWYRQDPGQGLRLIYYSQIVNDFQKGDIAEGYSVSREKKESFPLTVTSAQKNPTAFYLCASSIALMNTEAFFGQGTRLTVV.

The rearrangement joins TRBV7-2 to TRBJ2-1; the match to TRBD2 covers 9 bases. The germline V gene has CDR1 SGHTA and CDR2 FQGNSA. The trim removed 5 bases at V and 1 base at J, leaving 3 bases unmatched. The CDR3 loop spans 15 amino acids. The CDR3 sequence: CASSRSGSSYNEQFF. CDR3 nucleotide sequence: TGTGCCAGCAGCCGTAGCGGGAGTTCCTACAATGAGCAGTTCTTC.

The V call is TRBV27, the J call TRBJ2-6, with TRBD1 as a possible D gene (6 bases). Looked up from germline, CDR1 is MNHEY and CDR2 is SMNVEV (reference sequence). The ends were cut back, 6 bases at V and 4 bases at J, with 13 bases in the middle. This CDR3 comprises 15 residues. The DNA of the CDR3 is TGTGCCAGCAGGCTTACAGGGTGGGGGGCCAACGTCCTGACTTTC. It translates to CASRLTGWGANVLTF.

The genes are TRBV14 and TRBJ2-3; 7 bases match TRBD1. Germline-derived CDR1 and CDR2 are SGHDN and FVKESK. After removal of 4 bases from V and 3 bases from J, the junction contained 10 bases not matched to a gene. This CDR3 comprises 16 residues. The CDR3 nucleotides read TGTGCCAGCAGCCGATTGACAGGGAGTGCGACAGATACGCAGTATTTT. Amino acid sequence: CASSRLTGSATDTQYF.

The chain is built from TRBV27 and TRBJ2-1; TRBD2 matches at 7 bases. V lost 1 base and J lost 8; bases outside the gene matches: 11. The germline CDR1 and CDR2 sequences are MNHEY and SMNVEV (reference sequence). The length of the CDR3 is 16 residues. The CDR3 bases are TGTGCCAGCAGTTTATGGGTGGGAGGGCCCCTGGATGAGCAGTTCTTC. Protein sequence: CASSLWVGGPLDEQFF.

The rearrangement uses TRBV7-9 and TRBJ1-2; 7 nucleotides align to TRBD1. Trimming took 7 bases from V and 4 from J; bases not matched to a gene: 6. Germline loops: CDR1 SEHNR, CDR2 FQNEAQ (reference sequence). The CDR3 loop spans 13 amino acids. The CDR3 bases are TGTGCCAGCAACAGGGGACAAATCTATGGCTACACCTTC. As protein: CASNRGQIYGYTF.

The V gene is TRBV4-3, the J gene TRBJ2-1, with D possibly TRBD2 on 7 matching bases. V was clipped by 6 bases and J by 5 bases, with 23 bases between them. The CDR3 consists of 17 residues. Germline V gene lookup returns CDR1 LGHNA and CDR2 YSLEER. The CDR3 reads CASRTGAWAGEDNEQFF. The CDR3 nucleotides are TGCGCCAGCAGGACGGGGGCGTGGGCGGGAGAAGACAATGAGCAGTTCTTC.

The V call is TRBV7-3, the J call TRBJ2-7; D might be TRBD2 (5 bases). The V gene's germline CDR1 is SGHTA and CDR2 FQGTGA. The V gene lost 5 bases and the J gene lost 6 bases, with 14 bases spanning the gap. The CDR3 totals 13 residues. The CDR3 DNA reads TGTGCCAGCAGCCCCATTAGCGAGGGCGAGCAGTACTTC. Its translation is CASSPISEGEQYF.

The genes are TRBV28 and TRBJ2-7; D ambiguous. The ends were cut back, 2 bases at V and 6 bases at J, with 5 bases in the middle. CDR1 and CDR2 (germline): MDHEN, SYDVKM. The CDR3 is 11 amino acids. The CDR3 is CASSLQLEQYF. The CDR3, as DNA: TGTGCCAGCAGTTTACAACTCGAGCAGTACTTC.

The chain combines TRBV2 with TRBJ2-3, with TRBD2 matching 8 bases. V lost 4 bases to trimming and J lost 7 bases; unmatched junction nucleotides: 13. This CDR3 has 16 amino acids. Germline-derived CDR1 and CDR2 are SNHLY and FYNNEI. As DNA, the CDR3 is TGTGCCAGCAGTGCCCTAAGGGCAGCGGGAGAACATACGCAGTATTTT. Translated, it gives CASSALRAAGEHTQYF. The variable domain in full, with the rest retrieved from reference TRBV2 and TRBJ2-3, is EPEVTQTPSHQVTQMGQEVILRCVPISNHLYFYWYRQILGQKVEFLVSFYNNEISEKSEIFDDQFSVERPDGSNFTLKIRSTKLEDSAMYFCASSALRAAGEHTQYFGPGTRLTVL.

This chain uses TRBV2 with TRBJ2-7, with TRBD2 as a possible D gene (5 bases). Germline CDR1 is SNHLY and CDR2 is FYNNEI. V lost 6 bases, J lost 7 bases, and 13 bases lay in between. CDR3 length: 12 residues. CDR3 nucleotide sequence: TGTGCCAGCAGGATGAGGGTGCGGGAGCAGTACTTC. It translates to CASRMRVREQYF.

The V and J genes are TRBV4-1 and TRBJ1-2, with 8 bases aligning to TRBD1. The CDR3 runs to 18 residues. V gave up 4 bases and J gave up 5 bases; unmatched junction bases: 18. Germline lookup yields CDR1 MGHRA and CDR2 YSYEKL. In DNA form, the CDR3 reads TGCGCCAGCAGCCCCCTTATGGGGACAGGATCCTCTTGGTATGGCTACACCTTC. This sequence encodes CASSPLMGTGSSWYGYTF.

This sequence joins TRBV4-3 and TRBJ2-2, with a weak D call TRBD1 (6 bases). CDR1 LGHNA and CDR2 YSLEER come from the germline V gene. CDR3 size: 16 residues. V shed 0 bases and J shed 6 bases, with 14 bases lying between them. The CDR3 DNA reads TGCGCCAGCAGCCAAGACCAGGGGCTGTGGTCCGGGGAGCTGTTTTTT. Its translation is CASSQDQGLWSGELFF.

The V call is TRBV15, the J call TRBJ2-7; the match to TRBD1 covers 9 bases. Germline V CDR1 and CDR2: LNHNV, YYDKDF (reference sequence). V was clipped by 4 bases and J by 4 bases; unmatched bases: 8. CDR3 size: 15 residues. The CDR3 bases are TGTGCCACCAGCACCTGGACAGGGGTGCAATACGAGCAGTACTTC. Translated: CATSTWTGVQYEQYF.

The chain couples TRBV5-1 to TRBJ2-1; a possible D gene is TRBD1 (6 bases). V was pared by 4 bases and J by 3 bases, with 8 bases between. This CDR3 contains 13 residues. Germline loops: CDR1 SGHRS, CDR2 YFSETQ. CDR3 in amino acids: CASSRGSYNEQFF. In nucleotides, the CDR3 is TGCGCCAGCAGCAGGGGGAGCTACAATGAGCAGTTCTTC.

J is TRBJ1-1 and V is TRBV5-1, with D hard to call. Germline lookup yields CDR1 SGHRS and CDR2 YFSETQ. The CDR3 extends over 13 amino acids. The V and J ends lost 2 bases and 1 base respectively, with 6 bases between them. CDR3 nucleotide sequence: TGCGCCAGCAGCTTTGTAGCGAACACTGAAGCTTTCTTT. Its translation: CASSFVANTEAFF. Based on the CDR3 plus reference TRBV5-1 and TRBJ1-1, the full variable domain is KAGVTQTPRYLIKTRGQQVTLSCSPISGHRSVSWYQQTPGQGLQFLFEYFSETQRNKGNFPGRFSGRQFSNSRSEMNVSTLELGDSALYLCASSFVANTEAFFGQGTRLTVV.

This sequence joins TRBV13 and TRBJ1-1; no reliable D call. This CDR3 contains 15 residues. V was trimmed by 6 bases and J by 1 base, leaving 15 bases between them. Germline CDR1 PRHDT, CDR2 FYEKMQ (reference sequence). CDR3 DNA sequence: TGTGCCAGCAGGCGATTGGTGCGGGGGAACACTGAAGCTTTCTTT. This sequence encodes CASRRLVRGNTEAFF.

The chain joins TRBV4-3 to TRBJ1-5, with 7 bases that match TRBD1. Looked up from germline, CDR1 is LGHNA and CDR2 is YSLEER. Trimming removed 4 bases from V and 6 bases from J; junction bases left unmatched: 9. The CDR3 is 15 residues long. The CDR3 here is CASSRDPGGRQPQHF. The CDR3 DNA sequence: TGCGCCAGCAGCCGGGACCCAGGGGGACGTCAGCCCCAGCATTTT.

The chain carries TRBV11-3 and TRBJ2-3, with D unresolved. Germline loops: CDR1 SGHNT, CDR2 YENEEA. This CDR3 region has 13 residues. V dropped 0 bases and J dropped 6 bases, with 7 bases sitting between them. CDR3: CASSLEPSDTQYF. For the CDR3, the DNA is TGTGCCAGCAGCTTAGAGCCGAGCGATACGCAGTATTTT.

The chain is built from TRBV6-5 and TRBJ1-2; D is unclear. Trimming left V 0 bases short and J 1 base short, with 9 bases between. The CDR3 has 15 amino acids. Looked up from germline, CDR1 is MNHEY and CDR2 is SVGAGI. The CDR3 region is CASSYSIASNYGYTF. CDR3 nucleotide sequence: TGTGCCAGCAGTTACTCGATAGCGAGTAACTATGGCTACACCTTC.

The gene calls are TRBV18 and TRBJ2-2; D possibly corresponds to TRBD1 (6 bases). The CDR3 is 15 amino acids. The germline gives CDR1 KGHSH, CDR2 LQKENI. V was pared by 1 base and J by 6 bases, with 12 bases between. CDR3 residues: CASSPRDNLSGELFF. DNA of the CDR3: TGTGCCAGCTCACCACGGGACAATCTCTCCGGGGAGCTGTTTTTT.

The chain joins TRBV6-6 to TRBJ1-5; tentative D call: TRBD1 (5 bases). This CDR3 region has 15 residues. Germline V gene sequence: CDR1 MNHNY, CDR2 SVGAGI (reference sequence). With 4 bases removed from V and 3 bases from J, the gap between germline ends came to 13 bases. CDR3 in DNA: TGTGCCAGCAGTTTAGGGGAAAGGGTCAATCAGCCCCAGCATTTT. Translating gives CASSLGERVNQPQHF.